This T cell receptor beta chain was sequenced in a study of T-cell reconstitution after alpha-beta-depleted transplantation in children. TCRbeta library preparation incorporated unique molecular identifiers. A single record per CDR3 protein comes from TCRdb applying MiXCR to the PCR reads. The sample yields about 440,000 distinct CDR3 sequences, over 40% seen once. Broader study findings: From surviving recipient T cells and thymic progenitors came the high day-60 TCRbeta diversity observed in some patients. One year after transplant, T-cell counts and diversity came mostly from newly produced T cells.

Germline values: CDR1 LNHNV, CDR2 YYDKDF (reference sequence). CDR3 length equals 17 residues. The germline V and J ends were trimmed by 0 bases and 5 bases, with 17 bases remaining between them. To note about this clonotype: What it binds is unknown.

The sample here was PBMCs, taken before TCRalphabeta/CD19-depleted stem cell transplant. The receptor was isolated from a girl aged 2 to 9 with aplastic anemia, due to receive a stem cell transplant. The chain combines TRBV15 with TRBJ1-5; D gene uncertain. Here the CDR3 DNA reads TGTGCCACCAGCAGAGATCTACCCGACCCTGGGGATCAGCCCCAGCATTTT. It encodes CATSRDLPDPGDQPQHF.